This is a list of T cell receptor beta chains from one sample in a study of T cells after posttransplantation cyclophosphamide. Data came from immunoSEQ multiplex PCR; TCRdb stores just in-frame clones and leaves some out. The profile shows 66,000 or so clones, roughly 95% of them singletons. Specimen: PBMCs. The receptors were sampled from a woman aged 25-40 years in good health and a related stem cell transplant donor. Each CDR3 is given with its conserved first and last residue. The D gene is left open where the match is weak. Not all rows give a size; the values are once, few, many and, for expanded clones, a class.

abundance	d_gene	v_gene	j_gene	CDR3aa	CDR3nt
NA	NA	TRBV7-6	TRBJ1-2	CASSRTGDYGYTF	TGTGCCAGCAGCCGCACAGGAGACTATGGCTACACCTTC
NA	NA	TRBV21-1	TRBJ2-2	CASSPMGLAGGSNTGELFF	TGTGCCAGCAGCCCAATGGGACTAGCGGGGGGATCGAACACCGGGGAGCTGTTTTTT
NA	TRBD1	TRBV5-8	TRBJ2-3	CASSLLGQVTDTQYF	TGTGCCAGCAGCTTGTTGGGACAGGTTACAGATACGCAGTATTTT
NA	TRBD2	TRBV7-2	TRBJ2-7	CASSLPGGSYEQYF	TGTGCCAGCAGCTTGCCGGGGGGAAGCTACGAGCAGTACTTC
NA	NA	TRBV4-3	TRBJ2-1	CASSQLDSPNEQFF	TGCGCCAGCAGCCAACTGGACAGTCCCAATGAGCAGTTCTTC
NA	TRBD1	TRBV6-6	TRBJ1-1	CASSKGQGTDSAFF	TGTGCCAGCAGTAAGGGACAGGGGACCGATAGCGCTTTCTTT
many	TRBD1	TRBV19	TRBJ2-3	CASSSPGTGGTDTQYF	TGTGCCAGTAGTTCCCCCGGGACAGGGGGCACAGATACGCAGTATTTT
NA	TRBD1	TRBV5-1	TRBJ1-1	CASSLSVTGGYMPEAFF	TGCGCCAGCAGCTTGTCTGTGACAGGGGGATACATGCCTGAAGCTTTCTTT
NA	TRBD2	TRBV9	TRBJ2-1	CASSTKLAGGPYEQFF	TGTGCCAGCAGCACCAAACTAGCGGGGGGGCCCTATGAGCAGTTCTTC
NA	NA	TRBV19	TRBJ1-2	CASSMGYGYTF	TGTGCCAGTAGTATGGGGTATGGCTACACCTTC
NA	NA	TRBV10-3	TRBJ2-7	CATYGGEYEQYF	TGTGCCACTTACGGAGGCGAGTACGAGCAGTACTTC
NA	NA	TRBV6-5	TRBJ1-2	CASSYGDASYGYTF	TGTGCCAGCAGTTACGGGGACGCAAGCTATGGCTACACCTTC
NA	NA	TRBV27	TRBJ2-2	CATTLLGSTGELFF	TGTGCCACCACGTTACTGGGATCGACCGGGGAGCTGTTTTTT
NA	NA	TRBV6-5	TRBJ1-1	CASSYSNGAAKAFF	TGTGCCAGCAGTTACTCGAATGGGGCAGCGAAGGCTTTCTTT
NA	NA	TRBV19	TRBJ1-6	CASKEGLGSPLHF	TGTGCCAGTAAAGAGGGGTTAGGTTCACCCCTCCACTTT
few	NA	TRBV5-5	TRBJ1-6	CASSPRAVNSPLHF	TGTGCCAGCAGCCCTCGGGCAGTCAATTCACCCCTCCACTTT
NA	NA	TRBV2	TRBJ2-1	CASSEPDYNEQFF	TGTGCCAGCAGTGAACCAGATTACAATGAGCAGTTCTTC
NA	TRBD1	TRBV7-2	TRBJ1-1	CASSRDRGEAFF	TGTGCCAGCAGTCGGGACAGGGGAGAAGCTTTCTTT
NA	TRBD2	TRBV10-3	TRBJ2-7	CATPPGLAGLHEQYF	TGTGCCACCCCCCCGGGACTAGCGGGCCTCCACGAGCAGTACTTC
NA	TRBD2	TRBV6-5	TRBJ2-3	CASRQAGETDTQYF	TGTGCCAGCAGACAAGCGGGGGAGACAGATACGCAGTATTTT
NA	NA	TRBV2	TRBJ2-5	CASSQIQETQYF	TGTGCCAGCAGTCAGATCCAAGAGACCCAGTACTTC
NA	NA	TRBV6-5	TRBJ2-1	CASNSNNEQFF	TGTGCCAGCAACTCGAACAATGAGCAGTTCTTC
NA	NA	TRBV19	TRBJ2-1	CASRDTRSNEQFF	TGTGCCAGTAGGGACACTCGATCGAATGAGCAGTTCTTC
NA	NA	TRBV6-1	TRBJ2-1	CASSDPRLPYNEQFF	TGTGCCAGCAGTGATCCGCGGTTGCCCTACAATGAGCAGTTCTTC
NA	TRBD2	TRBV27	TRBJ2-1	CASRLTSGGLNEQFF	TGTGCCAGCAGATTGACTAGCGGGGGGCTAAATGAGCAGTTCTTC
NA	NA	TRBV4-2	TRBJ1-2	CASSQDWSGSYGYTF	TGTGCCAGCAGCCAAGATTGGTCAGGAAGCTATGGCTACACCTTC
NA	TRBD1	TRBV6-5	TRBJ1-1	CASSYTGGSEAFF	TGTGCCAGCAGTTATACAGGGGGTAGCGAAGCTTTCTTT
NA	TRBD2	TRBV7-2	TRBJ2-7	CASSPPSGTSGSYEQYF	TGTGCCAGCAGCCCCCCCTCCGGGACTAGCGGTTCCTACGAGCAGTACTTC
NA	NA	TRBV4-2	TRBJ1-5	CASSQDPRNNQPQHF	TGTGCCAGCAGCCAAGATCCACGGAACAATCAGCCCCAGCATTTT
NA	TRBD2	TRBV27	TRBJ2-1	CASTISGGLLLNEQFF	TGTGCCAGCACCATTAGCGGGGGACTCCTCTTGAATGAGCAGTTCTTC
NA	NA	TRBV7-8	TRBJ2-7	CASSPDGTLDEQYF	TGTGCCAGCAGCCCGGACGGAACCCTTGACGAGCAGTACTTC